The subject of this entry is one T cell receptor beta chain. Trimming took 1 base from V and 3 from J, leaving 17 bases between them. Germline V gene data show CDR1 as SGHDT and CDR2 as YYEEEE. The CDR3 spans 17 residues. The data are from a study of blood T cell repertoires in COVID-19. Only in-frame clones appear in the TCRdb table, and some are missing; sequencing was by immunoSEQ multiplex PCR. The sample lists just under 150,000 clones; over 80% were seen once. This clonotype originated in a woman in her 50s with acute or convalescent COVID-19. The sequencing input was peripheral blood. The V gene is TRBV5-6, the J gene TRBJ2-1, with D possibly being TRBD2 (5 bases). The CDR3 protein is CASSLWRMRVRYNEQFF. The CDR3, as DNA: TGTGCCAGCAGCTTGTGGCGTATGAGGGTTCGCTACAATGAGCAGTTCTTC.